Below, one TCR beta chain is given with its context. Its antigen is not known. Deletions cut 0 bases from V and 7 bases from J, with 13 bases between. Germline CDR1 LGHDT, CDR2 YNNKEL (reference sequence). The CDR3 totals 15 residues. UMIs were added to TCR cDNA along with a universal primer site when it was made by 5'RACE template switching. TCRdb reprocessed the 5' RACE reads with MiXCR, giving one entry per CDR3 protein. The data contain around 320,000 distinct CDR3 sequences, 4% to 5.5% of them singletons. This entry is derived from a study of T cells after yellow fever vaccination. Study overall: Libraries from low-cell-number fractions were prepared with the SMART-Seq v4 Ultra Low Input RNA kit.

General study findings and limits: The appearance of a small share of clonotypes in both CD4 and CD8 compartments was observed. Detected again after the booster were most primary-vaccination clones, at 95% to 98% CD4 and 88% CD8.

This rearrangement joins TRBV3-1 to TRBJ1-5; TRBD1 is a possible D gene (5 bases). The sequences come from PBMCs, collected 15 days after the yellow fever booster vaccination. The TCR sequence derives from a man aged 18 to 29 who received the YFV17D yellow fever vaccine. In nucleotides, the CDR3 is TGTGCCAGCAGCCAAGAGGGGGGTGCAGGACAGCCCCAGCATTTT. Protein sequence: CASSQEGGAGQPQHF.